Presented here are 8 T cell receptor beta chains from one specimen sequenced in a study of patients and donors after allogeneic stem cell transplantation. MiXCR was run by TCRdb on the RT-PCR reads, yielding one entry per CDR3 protein. The profile covers fewer than 500,000 distinct CDR3 sequences, with 16% appearing a single time and just over 7% taken by the ten largest. The specimen sequenced was blood, either unsorted or a sorted T cell fraction (not recorded which). These receptors were taken from a human donor who was either an allogeneic HSCT recipient or a stem cell or donor lymphocyte infusion donor (not recorded which). It is not recorded whose cells these are; they may come from a transplant donor.

There are a few counts of this clonotype. The rearrangement links TRBV5-1 to TRBJ1-1; D not resolved. The CDR3 runs 13 residues. Germline V gene lookup returns CDR1 SGHRS and CDR2 YFSETQ. Trimming shortened V by 0 bases and J by 6 bases, and 9 bases separated the two germline ends. CDR3 in DNA: TGCGCCAGCAGCTTGGGCCAGAAGGCTGAAGCTTTCTTT. It yields the protein CASSLGQKAEAFF.

The rearrangement links TRBV6-1 to TRBJ1-5, with D unresolved. Germline CDR1 is MNHNS and CDR2 is SASEGT. V lost 4 bases, J lost 2 bases, and 6 bases lay in between. CDR3 length: 13 amino acids. The CDR3 region is CASSGGGNQPQHF. The CDR3 DNA is TGTGCCAGCAGTGGTGGTGGCAATCAGCCCCAGCATTTT.

The chain couples TRBV24-1 to TRBJ2-1; tentative D call: TRBD2 (6 bases). Trimming took 4 bases from V and 7 from J, leaving 10 bases between them. CDR1 and CDR2 from the germline V gene are KGHDR and SFDVKD. The CDR3 is 13 amino acids. As DNA, the CDR3 is TGTGCCACCAGTGACACACTAGCAAATGAGCAGTTCTTC. Residues: CATSDTLANEQFF.

This clonotype was picked up a small number of times. The CDR3 spells CSAAHRPSFEPQHF. CDR3 nucleotide sequence: TGCAGTGCCGCCCACAGGCCGAGTTTCGAACCCCAGCATTTT. The gene calls are TRBV20-1 and TRBJ1-5; the D gene is possibly TRBD1 (5 bases). The CDR3 totals 14 residues. Trimming cost V 6 bases and J 10 bases, with 22 bases left between them. From germline, CDR1 is DFQATT and CDR2 SNEGSKA (reference sequence).

The chain uses TRBV9 and TRBJ2-1; 14 bases agree with TRBD2. This CDR3 has 17 amino acids. CDR1 is SGDLS, CDR2 YYNGEE, per germline. The V and J ends lost 4 bases and 9 bases, in that order; junction bases with no gene match: 12. CDR3 bases: TGTGCCAGCAGCAAACGAATCGGGACTAGCGGGGGTATTGAGCAGTTCTTC. It codes for CASSKRIGTSGGIEQFF.

This clonotype was seen repeatedly, ten times or more. V is TRBV29-1 and J is TRBJ2-7; D gene uncertain. The CDR3 runs to 11 residues. V was pared by 1 base and J by 1 base, with 2 bases between. Germline CDR1 is SQVTM and CDR2 is ANQGSEA. CDR3 nucleotide sequence: TGCAGCGTTGAAGGGTCCTACGAGCAGTACTTC. Encoded protein: CSVEGSYEQYF.

This clonotype has a handful of counts. V usage is TRBV12-3 or TRBV12-4 and J usage is TRBJ2-7; no definite D call. V was cut by 4 bases and J by 5 bases, with 18 bases left in between. This CDR3 is built from 15 residues. CDR3 in amino acids: CASSSSGPGRDEQYF. The CDR3 nucleotides read TGTGCCAGCAGTTCCTCTGGACCGGGTCGAGACGAGCAGTACTTC.

This chain joins TRBV3-1 and TRBJ2-6, with D uncertain. The CDR3 totals 17 residues. V shed 1 base and J shed 3 bases, with 13 bases lying between them. The germline V gene has CDR1 LGHDT and CDR2 YNNKEL (reference sequence). The CDR3 loop reads CASSQGPQPIGANVLTF. In DNA, the CDR3 is TGTGCCAGCAGCCAAGGCCCCCAGCCTATTGGGGCCAACGTCCTGACTTTC.